A selection of T cell receptor beta chains follows, all from one sample in a study of graft-versus-host responses after intestinal transplantation. The repertoire was sequenced with immunoSEQ multiplex PCR; TCRdb's copy has only in-frame clones and lacks some. Of roughly 93,000 clones listed, approximately 92% are singletons. These receptors lack a known antigen. This sample comprised unstimulated CD8+ T cells sorted from spleen or lymph node cells, obtained before intestinal transplant. The source is a human donor who received an intestinal transplant. CDR3s include the opening cysteine and the closing phenylalanine or tryptophan. D genes are given only for firm matches. Not every row has a clone size; where given, it reads once, few, many or a size class.

CDR3nt: TGTGCCAGCAGCTTAGGAACAGGGCCCCACTACAATGAGCAGTTCTTC
CDR3aa: CASSLGTGPHYNEQFF
v_gene: TRBV13
d_gene: .
j_gene: TRBJ2-1
abundance: .

CDR3nt: TGTGCCAGCAGTGAATGGCGAGGTGGGAGCTCCTACAATGAGCAGTTCTTC
CDR3aa: CASSEWRGGSSYNEQFF
v_gene: TRBV6-1
d_gene: .
j_gene: TRBJ2-1
abundance: .

CDR3nt: TGTGCCAGCAGCTTAGGTTATGGGGGGAATGAGCAGTTCTTC
CDR3aa: CASSLGYGGNEQFF
v_gene: TRBV7-9
d_gene: .
j_gene: TRBJ2-1
abundance: once

CDR3nt: TGTGCCAGCAGCTTAAGCGGGGGGGCAGTAGATACGCAGTATTTT
CDR3aa: CASSLSGGAVDTQYF
v_gene: TRBV7-3
d_gene: TRBD2
j_gene: TRBJ2-3
abundance: once

CDR3nt: TGTGCCAGCAGCCGGGGTGGACTAGCGGGAGATACGCAGTATTTT
CDR3aa: CASSRGGLAGDTQYF
v_gene: TRBV7-2
d_gene: TRBD2
j_gene: TRBJ2-3
abundance: few

CDR3nt: TGTGCCAGCAGTTTATCCCCACCAATGAGCTCCTACAATGAGCAGTTCTTC
CDR3aa: CASSLSPPMSSYNEQFF
v_gene: TRBV27
d_gene: .
j_gene: TRBJ2-1
abundance: .

CDR3nt: TGTGCCAGCAACCAGGACAGGGCTATGAACACTGAAGCTTTCTTT
CDR3aa: CASNQDRAMNTEAFF
v_gene: TRBV28
d_gene: TRBD1
j_gene: TRBJ1-1
abundance: .

CDR3nt: TGTGCCAGCAGCGAGACTGCGGGGGAAACCAATGAGCAGTTCTTC
CDR3aa: CASSETAGETNEQFF
v_gene: TRBV9
d_gene: TRBD2
j_gene: TRBJ2-1
abundance: .

CDR3nt: TGTGCCTGGGATACGGTCTCTGGAAACACCATATATTTT
CDR3aa: CAWDTVSGNTIYF
v_gene: TRBV30
d_gene: .
j_gene: TRBJ1-3
abundance: .

CDR3nt: TGTGCCAGCAGCTTAGACTACCGTACAGGTGAGCAGTTCTTC
CDR3aa: CASSLDYRTGEQFF
v_gene: TRBV7-9
d_gene: .
j_gene: TRBJ2-1
abundance: .

CDR3nt: TGTGCCAGCAGCTTCGGATACGGGGGTTACGAGCAGTACTTC
CDR3aa: CASSFGYGGYEQYF
v_gene: TRBV11-2
d_gene: .
j_gene: TRBJ2-7
abundance: .

CDR3nt: TGTGCCAGCAGCGCGACTAGCGGGGCTCGGGAGCAGTACTTC
CDR3aa: CASSATSGAREQYF
v_gene: TRBV9
d_gene: TRBD2
j_gene: TRBJ2-7
abundance: .

CDR3nt: TGTGCCAGCAGCTTGACGGGGAACCAAGAGACCCAGTACTTC
CDR3aa: CASSLTGNQETQYF
v_gene: TRBV5-8
d_gene: .
j_gene: TRBJ2-5
abundance: .

CDR3nt: TGTGCCAGCAGCTTAGTGCCGGGGAGCACAGATACGCAGTATTTT
CDR3aa: CASSLVPGSTDTQYF
v_gene: TRBV7-9
d_gene: .
j_gene: TRBJ2-3
abundance: .

CDR3nt: TGCGCCAGCAGCCAAGATGGGGGACAGGGGTTATTCGGCTATGGCTACACCTTC
CDR3aa: CASSQDGGQGLFGYGYTF
v_gene: TRBV4-1
d_gene: TRBD1
j_gene: TRBJ1-2
abundance: .

CDR3nt: TGTGCCAGCAGCTCTAGAGGGACTAGCGGGGGGGCAGATACGCAGTATTTT
CDR3aa: CASSSRGTSGGADTQYF
v_gene: TRBV2
d_gene: TRBD2
j_gene: TRBJ2-3
abundance: .

CDR3nt: TGTGCCAGCAGCCTAACAGGGGGCGCGGATGGCTACACCTTC
CDR3aa: CASSLTGGADGYTF
v_gene: TRBV27
d_gene: TRBD1
j_gene: TRBJ1-2
abundance: .

CDR3nt: TGTGCCAGTAGTCTAGCGGGAGTATACGAGCAGTACTTC
CDR3aa: CASSLAGVYEQYF
v_gene: TRBV19
d_gene: TRBD2
j_gene: TRBJ2-7
abundance: .

CDR3nt: TGTGCCAGCAGCTTGGGACAGTCCACCGGGGAGCTGTTTTTT
CDR3aa: CASSLGQSTGELFF
v_gene: TRBV5-6
d_gene: .
j_gene: TRBJ2-2
abundance: .

CDR3nt: TGTGCCAGCAGCCAAGTGGCGGGCGGGTCCTACGAGCAGTACTTC
CDR3aa: CASSQVAGGSYEQYF
v_gene: TRBV4-2
d_gene: .
j_gene: TRBJ2-7
abundance: .

CDR3nt: TGTGCCTGGGGCGCGGGACAGGGCGGCGAGCAGTACTTC
CDR3aa: CAWGAGQGGEQYF
v_gene: TRBV30
d_gene: TRBD1
j_gene: TRBJ2-7
abundance: .

CDR3nt: TGCAGCGTTGATTCAGGGGTCGGCTACGAGCAGTACTTC
CDR3aa: CSVDSGVGYEQYF
v_gene: TRBV29-1
d_gene: .
j_gene: TRBJ2-7
abundance: .

CDR3nt: TGTGCCAGTAACGGGACAGGACGAACTAACTATGGCTACACCTTC
CDR3aa: CASNGTGRTNYGYTF
v_gene: TRBV19
d_gene: TRBD1
j_gene: TRBJ1-2
abundance: .

CDR3nt: TGTGCCAGCAGCCAATGGTTGGCGGCAGGGATTACCTCTGGGGCCAACGTCCTGACTTTC
CDR3aa: CASSQWLAAGITSGANVLTF
v_gene: TRBV16
d_gene: .
j_gene: TRBJ2-6
abundance: .

CDR3nt: TGTGCCAGCAGTGAAATGTGGGAGGGCCGATACGAGCAGTACTTC
CDR3aa: CASSEMWEGRYEQYF
v_gene: TRBV2
d_gene: TRBD2
j_gene: TRBJ2-7
abundance: .

CDR3nt: TGTGCCTGCCGCAAATGGGACATCGTCTACAATGAGCAGTTCTTC
CDR3aa: CACRKWDIVYNEQFF
v_gene: TRBV30
d_gene: .
j_gene: TRBJ2-1
abundance: .

CDR3nt: TGTGCCAGCAGCTTAACGCAGGGCATTGAGCCCCAGCATTTT
CDR3aa: CASSLTQGIEPQHF
v_gene: TRBV7-8
d_gene: .
j_gene: TRBJ1-5
abundance: .

CDR3nt: TGTGCCAGCAGCTTTTTCCAGCGGGGCTACAATGAGCAGTTCTTC
CDR3aa: CASSFFQRGYNEQFF
v_gene: TRBV7-8
d_gene: TRBD2
j_gene: TRBJ2-1
abundance: .

CDR3nt: TGCGCCAGCAGTCCCACGTCTGCAGCCACGGGGCTAGCGGGATTATACGAGCAGTACTTC
CDR3aa: CASSPTSAATGLAGLYEQYF
v_gene: TRBV10-2
d_gene: TRBD2
j_gene: TRBJ2-7
abundance: .

CDR3nt: TGTGCCATCAGGGGAGCCACAGAGAACACTGAAGCTTTCTTT
CDR3aa: CAIRGATENTEAFF
v_gene: TRBV10-3
d_gene: .
j_gene: TRBJ1-1
abundance: .

CDR3nt: TGTGCCAGCAGTTACTCGTCAGGGTTGGACACTGAAGCTTTCTTT
CDR3aa: CASSYSSGLDTEAFF
v_gene: TRBV6-5
d_gene: .
j_gene: TRBJ1-1
abundance: once